The rows below give T cell receptor beta chains drawn from one sample of a study of T cell responses to AZD1222 COVID-19 vaccine. Profiled with immunoSEQ multiplex PCR; TCRdb holds only in-frame clones, not every one. The data show 150,000 or so clones, roughly 94% seen once. This specimen consisted of peripheral blood, obtained 28 days after the second AZD1222 dose. These receptors all stem from an adult who received the AZD1222 COVID-19 vaccine. Both conserved end residues are part of each CDR3. The D gene is left open where the match is weak. For some rows the clone size is stated as once, few or many, or as a class when expanded; others skip it.

d_call j_call clone_size v_call cdr3_aa cdr3_nt
- TRBJ2-3 - TRBV7-2 CASSRSITDTQYF TGTGCCAGCAGCCGATCTATCACAGATACGCAGTATTTT
- TRBJ1-1 once TRBV12-3/TRBV12-4 CATREANTEAFF TGTGCCACTCGGGAGGCGAACACTGAAGCTTTCTTT
- TRBJ1-2 - TRBV28 CASSAPGSFTNGYTF TGTGCCAGCAGTGCACCAGGGAGCTTCACAAATGGCTACACCTTC
- TRBJ1-4 - TRBV7-8 CASSSQHGEKLFF TGTGCCAGCAGCTCCCAACACGGGGAAAAACTGTTTTTT
- TRBJ1-1 - TRBV15 CATSPRAGANTEAFF TGTGCCACCAGCCCGAGGGCGGGCGCGAACACTGAAGCTTTCTTT
- TRBJ1-2 - TRBV19 CARRGTDYGYTF TGTGCCCGGCGGGGGACGGACTATGGCTACACCTTC
TRBD1 TRBJ1-2 - TRBV9 CASSVGDRAYGYTF TGTGCCAGCAGCGTAGGAGACAGGGCCTATGGCTACACCTTC
- TRBJ1-5 - TRBV28 CASSAGGAGQPQHF TGTGCCAGCTCCGCGGGGGGGGCGGGTCAGCCCCAGCATTTT
- TRBJ2-1 few TRBV7-2 CASSFGRYNEQFF TGTGCCAGCAGCTTCGGTCGCTACAATGAGCAGTTCTTC
TRBD1 TRBJ2-7 few TRBV19 CASSPNWTGPYEQYF TGTGCCAGTAGCCCCAACTGGACAGGGCCCTACGAGCAGTACTTC
- TRBJ1-1 - TRBV10-3 CAISFGRTPQMNTEAFF TGTGCCATCAGTTTCGGGCGCACCCCCCAGATGAACACTGAAGCTTTCTTT
TRBD2 TRBJ2-7 once TRBV27 CASSSTSGRSQEQYF TGTGCCAGCAGTAGCACTAGCGGGAGGTCTCAAGAGCAGTACTTC
- TRBJ1-1 - TRBV11-1 CASSLVAGWNTEAFF TGTGCCAGCAGCTTAGTTGCAGGGTGGAACACTGAAGCTTTCTTT
- TRBJ2-1 - TRBV10-3 CAISESGVSYNEQFF TGTGCCATCAGTGAGTCGGGGGTCTCCTACAATGAGCAGTTCTTC
TRBD1 TRBJ1-2 once TRBV28 CASSLPGQGASNYGYTF TGTGCCAGCAGTTTACCGGGACAGGGGGCGTCTAACTATGGCTACACCTTC
TRBD2 TRBJ2-1 once TRBV2 CASSMGTSGRSYGSYNEQFF TGTGCCAGCAGTATGGGCACTAGCGGGAGGTCTTACGGCTCCTACAATGAGCAGTTCTTC
- TRBJ1-1 once TRBV27 CASRGLWNTEAFF TGTGCCAGCAGGGGACTCTGGAACACTGAAGCTTTCTTT
- TRBJ2-2 - TRBV24-1 CATSDGQILGELFF TGTGCCACCAGTGATGGACAGATACTCGGGGAGCTGTTTTTT
- TRBJ2-7 - TRBV6-2/TRBV6-3 CASSYNGREQYF TGTGCCAGCAGTTACAACGGACGCGAGCAGTACTTC
- TRBJ1-2 - TRBV28 CASSLWGGGYTF TGTGCCAGCAGTTTGTGGGGGGGAGGCTACACCTTC
TRBD1 TRBJ1-2 - TRBV5-1 CASSTSGQGNYGYTF TGCGCCAGCAGCACCTCGGGACAGGGTAACTATGGCTACACCTTC
- TRBJ2-2 - TRBV29-1 CSVEEGGTGELFF TGCAGCGTTGAAGAGGGGGGCACCGGGGAGCTGTTTTTT
- TRBJ2-3 - TRBV4-1 CASSQVKLTPGDTQYF TGCGCCAGCAGCCAAGTAAAGCTAACCCCCGGAGATACGCAGTATTTT
- TRBJ2-7 many TRBV14 CASSPTGQIHSYEQYF TGTGCCAGCAGCCCTACTGGACAAATCCACTCCTACGAGCAGTACTTC
TRBD2 TRBJ2-1 once TRBV5-1 CASSSREGEQFF TGCGCCAGCAGCTCACGGGAGGGTGAGCAGTTCTTC
TRBD1 TRBJ2-7 - TRBV6-5 CASRTGTGGYEQYF TGTGCCAGCAGAACCGGGACAGGGGGCTACGAGCAGTACTTC
TRBD1 TRBJ1-2 - TRBV14 CASSQAGQGGGYTF TGTGCCAGCAGCCAAGCGGGTCAGGGGGGTGGCTACACCTTC
- TRBJ1-6 - TRBV19 CASRIGGSPLHF TGTGCCAGTAGGATTGGAGGGTCACCCCTCCACTTT
- TRBJ1-5 - TRBV19 CASSPPRDVSNQPQHF TGTGCCAGTAGTCCCCCGAGGGACGTAAGCAATCAGCCCCAGCATTTT
TRBD2 TRBJ2-3 - TRBV7-9 CASSLGVRGVPHSTDTQYF TGTGCCAGCAGCCTTGGAGTTCGGGGGGTCCCTCATAGCACAGATACGCAGTATTTT
- TRBJ1-6 - TRBV7-2 CASSSWGSPLHF TGTGCCAGCAGCTCGTGGGGTTCACCCCTCCACTTT
TRBD1 TRBJ1-6 - TRBV19 CASTLGQGLNSPLHF TGTGCCAGTACCCTTGGACAGGGTCTAAATTCACCCCTCCACTTT
- TRBJ1-2 - TRBV30 CAWSVGLNYGYTF TGTGCCTGGAGTGTAGGACTAAACTATGGCTACACCTTC
- TRBJ1-3 - TRBV19 CASSIFSRAAVGNTIYF TGTGCCAGTAGTATATTTTCCCGGGCAGCCGTTGGAAACACCATATATTTT
TRBD1 TRBJ1-3 - TRBV30 CAWSVRDSPWRNTIYF TGTGCCTGGAGTGTAAGGGACAGCCCGTGGAGAAACACCATATATTTT
TRBD1 TRBJ2-5 - TRBV19 CASSPRTGRETQYF TGTGCCAGTAGTCCACGGACAGGGAGAGAGACCCAGTACTTC
TRBD1 TRBJ1-2 - TRBV6-5 CASSPRQGNYGYTF TGTGCCAGCAGCCCCAGACAGGGTAACTATGGCTACACCTTC
- TRBJ1-2 - TRBV6-5 CATHSNGPFGYTF TGTGCCACCCATTCTAATGGCCCCTTTGGCTACACCTTC
- TRBJ1-3 once TRBV19 CASSIAGAGNTIYF TGTGCCAGTAGTATAGCAGGGGCTGGAAACACCATATATTTT
- TRBJ2-1 - TRBV10-1 CASSESKNEQFF TGCGCCAGCAGTGAGTCGAAAAATGAGCAGTTCTTC
TRBD2 TRBJ2-1 - TRBV4-1 CASSQFGLAHNEQFF TGCGCCAGCAGCCAATTCGGACTAGCCCACAATGAGCAGTTCTTC
- TRBJ2-2 - TRBV5-4 CASSSRVSTSTGELFF TGTGCCAGCAGCTCGAGAGTTAGTACATCCACCGGGGAGCTGTTTTTT
TRBD2 TRBJ2-1 - TRBV5-1 CASSLMGLAAYNEQFF TGCGCCAGCAGTCTGATGGGACTAGCGGCCTACAATGAGCAGTTCTTC
TRBD2 TRBJ2-3 - TRBV10-3 CAISVGGSTDTQYF TGTGCCATCAGTGTGGGCGGGAGTACAGATACGCAGTATTTT
- TRBJ1-6 - TRBV3-1/TRBV3-2 CASKGPYNSPLHF TGTGCCAGCAAAGGGCCCTATAATTCACCCCTCCACTTT
TRBD1 TRBJ1-4 - TRBV5-6 CASSLEGQGREKLFF TGTGCCAGCAGCTTGGAGGGACAGGGAAGAGAAAAACTGTTTTTT
TRBD1 TRBJ2-1 - TRBV5-1 CASSLDPARGQDEQFF TGCGCCAGCAGCTTGGACCCGGCTAGGGGGCAAGATGAGCAGTTCTTC
TRBD1 TRBJ1-2 - TRBV28 CASIGTGIYGYTF TGTGCCAGCATCGGGACAGGAATCTATGGCTACACCTTC
- TRBJ1-6 - TRBV5-1 CASFPLHF TGCGCCAGCTTTCCCCTCCACTTT